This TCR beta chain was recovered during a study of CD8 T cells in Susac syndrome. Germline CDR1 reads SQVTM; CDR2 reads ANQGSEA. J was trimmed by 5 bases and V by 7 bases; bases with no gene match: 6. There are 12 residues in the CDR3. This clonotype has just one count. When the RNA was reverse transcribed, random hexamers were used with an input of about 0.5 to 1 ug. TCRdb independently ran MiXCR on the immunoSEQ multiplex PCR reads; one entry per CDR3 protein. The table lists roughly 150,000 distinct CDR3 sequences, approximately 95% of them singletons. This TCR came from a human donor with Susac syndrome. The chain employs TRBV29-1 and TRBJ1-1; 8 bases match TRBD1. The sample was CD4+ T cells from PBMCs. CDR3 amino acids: CSAGQGGTEAFF. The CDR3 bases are TGCAGCGCCGGACAGGGTGGAACTGAAGCTTTCTTT.